What follows describes a single TCR beta chain. This clone was observed a single time. The target of this receptor is not known. No much larger clone exists at a distance of one base, and base qualities are not known. This sample is drawn from a study of blood T cell repertoires in COVID-19 (TCRdb year 2020). Broadly, across the study: Collaborator samples came from the United States, Italy and Spain and covered acute and convalescent phases of COVID-19. The material from the prospective study consisted of cDNA or gDNA derived from T cells, B-cell-depleted T cells, or PBMCs. The dataset comprised deeply sampled blood TCRbeta repertoires from subjects exposed to, actively infected with, or recovered from COVID-19. The repertoires were released in a freely available public database intended as a resource for research on the immune response to SARS-CoV-2. Samples came from the ongoing ImmuneRACE study (first 160 participants) plus 1,254 subjects from 6 global collaborators. The sample metadata nearly always contained a de-identified subject ID, COVID-19 status, age in years and sex. Where HLA class I and class II types were available, the types were taken from metadata supplied by the sample provider, not from assay-based typing. On the study overall, not on this receptor specifically: The amount of clinical and demographic metadata varied by source and participant and was provided uncurated.

TCRbeta CDR3 regions were amplified from genomic DNA by means of the immunoSEQ Assay, a bias-controlled multiplex PCR. As for the original processing: Nucleated cell counts per sample were estimated from amplification of reference gene primers within the assay. To quantify the absolute abundance of each unique TCRbeta CDR3 rearrangement, sequence reads were collapsed and filtered. For each sample, productive Simpson clonality was calculated by taking the square root of Simpson's diversity index across productive rearrangements. This immuneACCESS table, as held by TCRdb, lists in-frame sequences with V and J called but not all clones. Of the missing ones, under half trace to an unresolved V gene in checked studies; the others have no known cause. V, J and clone size are taken as reported in that table, and D and trimming were inferred from the DNA itself. In this sample the table shows about 290,000 clones, around four fifths of which occur a single time. Clones ranked in the top ten supply around 4.2% of the sample.

Here V drops 5 bases and J drops 4 bases, and the junction holds 10 bases not matched to any gene. CDR1 and CDR2 are drawn from the germline V gene (reference sequence): MNHNY, SVGAGI. The CDR3 covers 15 residues, taking in both the cysteine and the phenylalanine. Here the CDR3 DNA is all that survives: 45 bases in frame from base 1. Whole blood was collected in K2EDTA tubes by collaborating institutions according to the institutions' own protocols. For TCRbeta analysis, collaborators shipped samples in one of three forms: frozen whole blood, isolated PBMCs, or DNA extracted from either of those sample types.

The sequenced material came from peripheral blood. The chain is assembled from TRBV6-6 and TRBJ1-2, with 7 junctional bases fitting TRBD1. The origin of this receptor is a woman aged 45 to 65 with active or convalescent COVID-19. The DNA reads as follows: TGTGCCAGCAGTCGCGACCGGGACAGCTCCTATGGCTACACCTTC. It is translated as CASSRDRDSSYGYTF.